Presented here are 27 T cell receptor beta chains from one specimen sequenced in a study of a mutant IDH1 vaccine in newly diagnosed glioma. Repertoires were generated with immunoSEQ multiplex PCR, while TCRdb's copy carries only in-frame clones and drops some. There are 20,000 to 30,000 clones in the sample; roughly 90% occur only once, and about 9.2% lies in the top ten. This sample's time point: baseline, week 1 (first vaccination visit). The treatment is: pre-vaccination baseline after standard-of-care therapy. The sample consisted of PBMCs, taken from a glioma patient treated with radiotherapy, temozolomide or both. These TCRs come from a man aged 25-45 years with glioma.

This clone came up once. The chain uses TRBV5-4 and TRBJ2-5; 7 bases align to TRBD2. Germline lookup yields CDR1 SGHNT and CDR2 YYREEE (reference sequence). The length of the CDR3 is 13 residues. V lost 1 base, J lost 5 bases, and 2 bases stayed unmatched. CDR3 protein: CASSLRGGETQYF. In nucleotides, the CDR3 is TGTGCCAGCAGCTTGAGGGGAGGGGAGACCCAGTACTTC.

This clone turned up a few times. The chain employs TRBV27 and TRBJ2-1; D tentatively reads TRBD1 or TRBD2 (5 bases each). The germline V gene encodes CDR1 MNHEY and CDR2 SMNVEV (reference sequence). V was shortened by 2 bases and J by 8 bases, with 7 bases between the two germline ends. The CDR3 length is 12 residues. CDR3 region: CASSLVGDEQFF. CDR3 DNA sequence: TGTGCCAGCAGTTTAGTGGGGGATGAGCAGTTCTTC.

This chain links TRBV6-1 with TRBJ1-1; D is unresolved. This CDR3 is built from 13 residues. The germline gives CDR1 MNHNS, CDR2 SASEGT. Between the trimmed V and J ends, which lost 9 bases and 1 base, there was a span of 12 bases. The CDR3 protein is CASLTAGNTEAFF. The DNA for the CDR3 is TGTGCCAGTTTGACCGCCGGGAACACTGAAGCTTTCTTT.

V usage is TRBV7-9 and J usage is TRBJ2-7, with D perhaps matching TRBD1 or TRBD2 (6 bases each). The CDR3 has 13 residues. The V end was cut by 1 base, the J end by 4 bases, with 8 bases between. The germline gives CDR1 SEHNR, CDR2 FQNEAQ (reference sequence). CDR3 protein: CASSLEGGYEQYF. CDR3 DNA: TGTGCCAGCAGCTTAGAGGGGGGTTACGAGCAGTACTTC.

The chain carries TRBV18 and TRBJ1-2; 11 nucleotides line up with TRBD1. In germline, CDR1 is KGHSH, CDR2 LQKENI. CDR3 length equals 15 residues. V lost 0 bases and J lost 8; bases outside the gene matches: 5. CDR3 DNA: TGTGCCAGCTCACCACCAGGACAGGGGGCATTCGGCTACACCTTC. As protein: CASSPPGQGAFGYTF.

The chain employs TRBV5-1 and TRBJ2-1; weak D call: TRBD1 (6 bases). Germline CDR1 and CDR2: SGHRS and YFSETQ. The CDR3 covers 13 residues. Trimming removed 7 bases at V and 5 bases at J, with 13 bases between. CDR3 sequence: CASPHRQDNEQFF. The CDR3 nucleotides are TGCGCCAGCCCGCACAGACAGGACAATGAGCAGTTCTTC.

This chain joins TRBV5-4 and TRBJ1-1; D may be TRBD1 (5 bases). V lost 3 bases to trimming and J lost 1 base, with 10 bases between them. The germline V gene has CDR1 SGHNT and CDR2 YYREEE (reference sequence). This CDR3 is 14 amino acids long. The chain's CDR3 is CASSSGGGNTEAFF. The CDR3, as DNA: TGTGCCAGCAGCTCCGGGGGAGGGAACACTGAAGCTTTCTTT.

The chain has TRBV6-6 and TRBJ2-1; D is perhaps TRBD1 or TRBD2 (7 bases each). The CDR3 consists of 12 residues. Germline CDR1 MNHNY, CDR2 SVGAGI (reference sequence). V lost 6 bases and J 9 bases, leaving 12 bases between the germline ends. CDR3 loop: CASRSRGGEQFF. The CDR3 DNA reads TGTGCCAGCAGAAGCAGGGGGGGTGAGCAGTTCTTC.

The chain is built from TRBV5-1 and TRBJ2-1; 8 bases fit TRBD1. J was trimmed by 4 bases and V by 4 bases; bases with no gene match: 4. CDR3 length equals 14 residues. Germline assignment: CDR1 SGHRS and CDR2 YFSETQ. The CDR3 nucleotides are TGCGCCAGCAGCGGGCAGGGGGCATACAATGAGCAGTTCTTC. The encoded protein is CASSGQGAYNEQFF.

The rearrangement links TRBV6-5 to TRBJ2-5, with D unresolved. The end of the DNA fits TRBJ2-7 better, so the J call may be wrong. This CDR3 region has 15 residues. Germline CDR1 reads MNHEY; CDR2 reads SVGAGI. The CDR3 bases are TGTGCCAGCAGTTACTCTACCCCCCCATCCTACGAGCAGTACTTC. It encodes CASSYSTPPSYEQYF.

The CDR3 sequence: CAWRGGVWVAEAFF. The CDR3 DNA sequence: TGTGCCTGGAGGGGGGGGGTTTGGGTCGCTGAAGCTTTCTTT. The chain joins TRBV30 to TRBJ1-1; D is perhaps TRBD1 (5 bases). Trimming removed 3 bases at V and 6 bases at J, with 17 bases between. Germline loops: CDR1 GTSNPN, CDR2 SVGIG (reference sequence). There are 14 residues in the CDR3. The full variable domain, completed using reference TRBV30 and TRBJ1-1, is SQTIHQWPATLVQPVGSPLSLECTVEGTSNPNLYWYRQAAGRGLQLLFYSVGIGQISSEVPQNLSASRPQDRQFILSSKKLLLSDSGFYLCAWRGGVWVAEAFFGQGTRLTVV.

This chain uses TRBV5-6 with TRBJ2-1, with a tentative D call TRBD2 (6 bases). This CDR3 spans 16 amino acids. Deletions cut 4 bases from V and 4 bases from J, with 18 bases between. Germline V CDR1 and CDR2: SGHDT, YYEEEE. In nucleotides, the CDR3 is TGTGCCAGCAGCCCGAGGGACGTTGGGAGGTACAATGAGCAGTTCTTC. This codes for CASSPRDVGRYNEQFF.

The chain employs TRBV5-1 and TRBJ2-3, with D possibly TRBD1 on 6 matching bases. CDR1 is SGHRS and CDR2 is YFSETQ in the germline V gene. The germline V and J ends were trimmed by 1 base and 2 bases, with 8 bases remaining between them. The CDR3 spans 14 residues. The CDR3 loop reads CASSLNRDTDTQYF. The DNA for the CDR3 is TGCGCCAGCAGCTTGAACAGGGACACAGATACGCAGTATTTT.

The chain combines TRBV5-5 with TRBJ2-1; 7 bases match TRBD2. CDR3 length: 16 amino acids. Trimming cost V 0 bases and J 3 bases; bases outside gene matches: 6. The germline CDR1 and CDR2 sequences are SGHKS and YYEKEE (reference sequence). The CDR3 DNA reads as TGTGCCAGCAGCTTGGCCGGAGCGGGGCACTACAATGAGCAGTTCTTC. This gives the protein CASSLAGAGHYNEQFF. Full variable domain (remainder filled in from reference TRBV5-5 and TRBJ2-1): DAGVTQSPTHLIKTRGQQVTLRCSPISGHKSVSWYQQVLGQGPQFIFQYYEKEERGRGNFPDRFSARQFPNYSSELNVNALLLGDSALYLCASSLAGAGHYNEQFFGPGTRLTVL.

V is TRBV7-9 and J is TRBJ2-3, with D unclear. V lost 3 bases and J lost 6, with 10 bases in between. The V gene's germline CDR1 is SEHNR and CDR2 FQNEAQ (reference sequence). This CDR3 contains 13 residues. CDR3 bases: TGTGCCAGCAGCTTGCCAGCAGATGATACGCAGTATTTT. It encodes CASSLPADDTQYF.

This chain links TRBV6-4 with TRBJ2-2; 8 positions agree with TRBD1. V was clipped by 8 bases and J by 4 bases; unmatched bases: 9. Germline CDR1 and CDR2: MRHNA and SNTAGT. The CDR3 has 15 residues. The CDR3 protein is CASRLGQGSTGELFF. In DNA form, the CDR3 reads TGTGCCAGCCGCCTCGGACAGGGTAGCACCGGGGAGCTGTTTTTT.

This clone was recorded a few times. This sequence joins TRBV6-1 and TRBJ1-5; no firm D call. The CDR3 contains 12 residues. The germline gives CDR1 MNHNS, CDR2 SASEGT. Trimming cost V 3 bases and J 7 bases, with 7 bases left between them. This CDR3 is CASSDSQQPQHF. In DNA form, the CDR3 reads TGTGCCAGCAGTGACAGCCAACAGCCCCAGCATTTT.

This clone has a single count. The genes are TRBV10-2 and TRBJ2-1, with D perhaps TRBD2 (6 bases). Trimming cost V 5 bases and J 8 bases, with 7 bases left between them. CDR3 size: 11 residues. In germline, CDR1 is WSHSY, CDR2 SAAADI. The CDR3 loop reads CASSWEDEQFF. The CDR3 nucleotides are TGCGCCAGCAGTTGGGAGGATGAGCAGTTCTTC.

CDR3 in DNA: TGTGCCAGCAGTGAAGACAATAACTATGGCTACACCTTC. Translation gives CASSEDNNYGYTF. This chain joins TRBV2 and TRBJ1-2; no clear D. Per the germline V gene, CDR1 is SNHLY and CDR2 is FYNNEI. The germline V and J ends were trimmed by 1 base and 1 base, with 4 bases remaining between them. This CDR3 is 13 amino acids long.

This chain uses TRBV5-6 with TRBJ2-7; 8 bases fit TRBD2. After removal of 4 bases from V and 1 base from J, the junction contained 10 bases not matched to a gene. This CDR3 spans 16 amino acids. Germline CDR1 is SGHDT and CDR2 is YYEEEE. The CDR3 nucleotides are TGTGCCAGCAGCGCCACCCAGCGGGAGTCGTCCTACGAGCAGTACTTC. As protein: CASSATQRESSYEQYF.

This clone was found once. The J gene is TRBJ1-3, the V gene TRBV6-6; the match to TRBD1 covers 7 bases. Trimming took 5 bases from V and 4 from J; bases not matched to a gene: 8. The CDR3 covers 15 residues. CDR1 and CDR2 (germline): MNHNY, SVGAGI (reference sequence). CDR3 bases: TGTGCCAGCAGTCCCATCACAGGGGTCGGAAACACCATATATTTT. Protein product: CASSPITGVGNTIYF.

The rearrangement uses TRBV4-1 and TRBJ2-7; D gene unclear. The germline V gene has CDR1 MGHRA and CDR2 YSYEKL. The CDR3 extends over 15 amino acids. V was pared by 2 bases and J by 3 bases, with 14 bases between. The CDR3 DNA reads as TGCGCCAGCAGCCAATCTAGGGTGGCTAGCTACGAGCAGTACTTC. This translates into CASSQSRVASYEQYF.

J is TRBJ1-6 and V is TRBV7-9, with 7 bases that match TRBD1. This CDR3 is 15 amino acids long. The V and J ends lost 10 bases and 9 bases, in that order; junction bases with no gene match: 15. In germline, CDR1 is SEHNR, CDR2 FQNEAQ (reference sequence). The CDR3 nucleotides are TGTGCCACCCCCGGGACAGCTCAAACGGGTTCACCCCTCCACTTT. Translating gives CATPGTAQTGSPLHF.

V is TRBV15 and J is TRBJ1-6, with 7 bases matching TRBD1. The length of the CDR3 is 15 residues. Looked up from germline, CDR1 is LNHNV and CDR2 is YYDKDF (reference sequence). The V gene end was trimmed by 2 bases and the J gene end by 7 bases; junction bases not matched to a gene: 5. CDR3 in amino acids: CATSRKTGWNSPLHF. CDR3 coding DNA: TGTGCCACCAGCAGAAAGACAGGGTGGAATTCACCCCTCCACTTT. The full variable domain, its missing parts supplied by reference TRBV15 and TRBJ1-6, is DAMVIQNPRYQVTQFGKPVTLSCSQTLNHNVMYWYQQKSSQAPKLLFHYYDKDFNNEADTPDNFQSRRPNTSFCFLDIRSPGLGDTAMYLCATSRKTGWNSPLHFGNGTRLTVT.

The chain uses TRBV4-1 and TRBJ1-2, with a possible D match to TRBD1 (5 bases). Trimming took 4 bases from V and 3 from J, leaving 12 bases between them. Looked up from germline, CDR1 is MGHRA and CDR2 is YSYEKL. The CDR3 runs 14 residues. Here the CDR3 reads CASSPQGDYYGYTF. CDR3 DNA sequence: TGCGCCAGCAGCCCCCAAGGGGACTACTATGGCTACACCTTC.

The chain recombines TRBV7-9 with TRBJ1-1; D uncertain. V was pared by 2 bases and J by 1 base, with 11 bases between. This CDR3 has 15 residues. From germline, CDR1 is SEHNR and CDR2 FQNEAQ (reference sequence). The CDR3 loop reads CASSLYRAPNTEAFF. For the CDR3, the DNA is TGTGCCAGCAGCTTATACCGGGCCCCGAACACTGAAGCTTTCTTT.

The chain joins TRBV7-9 to TRBJ2-1, with D uncertain. CDR3 length equals 13 residues. V was trimmed by 4 bases and J by 6 bases, leaving 10 bases between them. Per the germline V gene, CDR1 is SEHNR and CDR2 is FQNEAQ (reference sequence). CDR3 loop: CASSSTRRNEQFF. The CDR3, as DNA: TGTGCCAGCAGCTCGACAAGGCGCAATGAGCAGTTCTTC.